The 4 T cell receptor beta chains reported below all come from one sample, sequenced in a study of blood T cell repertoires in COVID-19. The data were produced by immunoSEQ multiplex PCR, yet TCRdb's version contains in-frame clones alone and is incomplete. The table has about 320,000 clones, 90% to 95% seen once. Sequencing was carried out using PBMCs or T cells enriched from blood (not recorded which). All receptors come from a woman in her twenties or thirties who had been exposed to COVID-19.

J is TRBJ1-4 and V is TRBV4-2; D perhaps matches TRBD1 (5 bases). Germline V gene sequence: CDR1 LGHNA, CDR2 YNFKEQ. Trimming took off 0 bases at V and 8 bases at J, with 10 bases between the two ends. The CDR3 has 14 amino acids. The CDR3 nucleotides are TGTGCCAGCAGCCAAGAACCAAGGGGAGAAAAACTGTTTTTT. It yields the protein CASSQEPRGEKLFF.

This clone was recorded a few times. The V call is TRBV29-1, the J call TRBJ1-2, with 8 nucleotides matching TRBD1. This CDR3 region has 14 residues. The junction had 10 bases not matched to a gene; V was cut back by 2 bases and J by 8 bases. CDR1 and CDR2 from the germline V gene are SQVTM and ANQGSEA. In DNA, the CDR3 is TGCAGCGTTGAATCGGACAGGGTACGGGAAGGCTACACCTTC. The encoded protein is CSVESDRVREGYTF.

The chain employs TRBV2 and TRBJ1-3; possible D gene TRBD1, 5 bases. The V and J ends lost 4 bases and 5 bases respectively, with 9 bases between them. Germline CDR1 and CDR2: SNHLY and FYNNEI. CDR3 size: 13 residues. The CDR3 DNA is TGTGCCAGCAGTGGGGAGGGACGAAACACCATATATTTT. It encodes CASSGEGRNTIYF. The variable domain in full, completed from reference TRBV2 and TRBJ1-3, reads EPEVTQTPSHQVTQMGQEVILRCVPISNHLYFYWYRQILGQKVEFLVSFYNNEISEKSEIFDDQFSVERPDGSNFTLKIRSTKLEDSAMYFCASSGEGRNTIYFGEGSWLTVV.

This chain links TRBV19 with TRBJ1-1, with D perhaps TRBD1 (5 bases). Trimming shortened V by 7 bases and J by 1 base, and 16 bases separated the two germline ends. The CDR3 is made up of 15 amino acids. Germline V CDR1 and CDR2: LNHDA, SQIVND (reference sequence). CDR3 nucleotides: TGTGCCAGTATGCTAAACGGACAACCGAACACTGAAGCTTTCTTT. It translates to CASMLNGQPNTEAFF.